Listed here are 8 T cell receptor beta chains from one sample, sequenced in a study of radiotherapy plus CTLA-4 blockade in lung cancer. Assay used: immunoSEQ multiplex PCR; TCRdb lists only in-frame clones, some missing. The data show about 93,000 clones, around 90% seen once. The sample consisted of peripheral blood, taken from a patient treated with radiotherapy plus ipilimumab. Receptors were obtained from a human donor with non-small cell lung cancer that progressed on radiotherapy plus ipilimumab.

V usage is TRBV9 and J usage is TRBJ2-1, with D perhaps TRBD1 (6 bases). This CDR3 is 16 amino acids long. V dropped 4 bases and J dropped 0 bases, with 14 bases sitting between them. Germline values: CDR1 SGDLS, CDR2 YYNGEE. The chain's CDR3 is CASSPRDRSSYNEQFF. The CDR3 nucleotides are TGTGCCAGCAGCCCGCGAGACAGGAGCTCCTACAATGAGCAGTTCTTC.

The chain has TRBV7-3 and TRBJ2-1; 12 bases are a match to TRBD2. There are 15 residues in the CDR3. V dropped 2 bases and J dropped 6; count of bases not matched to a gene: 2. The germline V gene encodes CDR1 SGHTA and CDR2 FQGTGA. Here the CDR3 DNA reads TGTGCCAGCAGCTTACTAGCGGGAGGGCGCAATGAGCAGTTCTTC. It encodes CASSLLAGGRNEQFF.

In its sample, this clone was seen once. The CDR3 nucleotides are TGCGCCAGCAGCCCACTAGCGGGAGCCTCCTACGAGCAGTACTTC. It specifies CASSPLAGASYEQYF. The V gene is TRBV5-1, the J gene TRBJ2-7; TRBD2 agrees at 11 bases. V shed 4 bases, J shed 0 bases, and the junction held 3 bases outside the gene matches. The CDR3 runs 15 residues. Germline V gene data show CDR1 as SGHRS and CDR2 as YFSETQ.

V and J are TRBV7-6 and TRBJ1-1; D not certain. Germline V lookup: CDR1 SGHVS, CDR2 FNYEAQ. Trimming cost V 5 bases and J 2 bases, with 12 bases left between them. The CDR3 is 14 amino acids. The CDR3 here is CASSPSLLNTEAFF. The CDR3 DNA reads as TGTGCCAGCAGCCCCTCTCTATTAAACACTGAAGCTTTCTTT.

In nucleotides, the CDR3 is TGTGCCAGCAGCGTAGCTCTTCGGTACAATGAGCAGTTCTTC. This translates into CASSVALRYNEQFF. This chain links TRBV9 with TRBJ2-1, with D unresolved. The germline CDR1 and CDR2 sequences are SGDLS and YYNGEE. This CDR3 region has 14 residues. V lost 0 bases to trimming and J lost 4 bases, with 8 bases between them.

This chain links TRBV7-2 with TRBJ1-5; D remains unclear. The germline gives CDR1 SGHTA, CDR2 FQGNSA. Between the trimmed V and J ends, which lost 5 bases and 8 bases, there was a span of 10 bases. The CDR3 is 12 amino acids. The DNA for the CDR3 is TGTGCCAGCAGCATCCTCGGGAAGCCCCAGCATTTT. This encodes CASSILGKPQHF.

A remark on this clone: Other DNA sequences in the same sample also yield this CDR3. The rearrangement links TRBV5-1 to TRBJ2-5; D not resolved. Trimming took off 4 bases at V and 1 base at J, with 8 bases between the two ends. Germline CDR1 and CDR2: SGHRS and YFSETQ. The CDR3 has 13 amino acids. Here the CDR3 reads CASSLGPQETQYF. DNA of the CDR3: TGCGCCAGCAGCCTCGGGCCCCAAGAGACCCAGTACTTC.

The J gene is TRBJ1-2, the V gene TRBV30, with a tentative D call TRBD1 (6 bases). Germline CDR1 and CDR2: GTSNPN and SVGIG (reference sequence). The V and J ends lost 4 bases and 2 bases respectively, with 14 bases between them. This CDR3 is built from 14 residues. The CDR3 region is CAWTQQGPNYGYTF. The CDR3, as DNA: TGTGCCTGGACCCAACAGGGACCCAACTATGGCTACACCTTC.